Described below is a single T cell receptor beta chain sequence and its context. What it binds is unknown. This record comes from a study of T cell repertoires in cytomegalovirus infection. The CDR3 covers 11 residues. With 5 bases removed from V and 9 bases from J, the gap between germline ends came to 8 bases. CDR1 and CDR2 from the germline V gene are SGHTA and FQGNSA. One entry per CDR3 protein, called by TCRdb with MiXCR from the reads. The sample lists some 200,000 distinct CDR3 sequences; 35% to 45% were seen once. The specimen was CD8+ T cells from cultured PBMCs, collected from culture after CMV antigen stimulation. This clonotype was obtained from a human donor in good health (CMV status not recorded). Some clones in this sample may be carry-over from other donors' samples. The chain is built from TRBV7-2 and TRBJ2-1; TRBD2 is a possible D gene (5 bases). CDR3 DNA sequence: TGTGCCAGCAGCCGGGCGGGTGAGCAGTTCTTC. This gives the protein CASSRAGEQFF.